This TCR beta chain was retrieved from a study of blood T cell repertoires in COVID-19. Background on the study: Acute and convalescent COVID-19 samples came from the United States, Italy and Spain.

J lost 5 bases, V lost 4 bases, and 12 bases had no gene match. Germline CDR1 SQVTM, CDR2 ANQGSEA. The CDR3 runs to 15 residues. Methods used by the authors: Using reference gene primer amplification, nucleated cell counts were estimated. Measured with immunoSEQ multiplex PCR; TCRdb has only the in-frame clones, and not every one. Clone size and V and J calls were adopted from that table, with D and trimming inferred from the DNA. Altogether 130,000 or so clones are present, 70% to 85% being singletons, with the ten largest covering about a sixth. The origin of this receptor is a woman of 80 years or more with acute or convalescent COVID-19. Sequencing was performed on peripheral blood. The chain employs TRBV29-1 and TRBJ2-7; TRBD1 aligns across 9 bases. The CDR3 bases are TGCAGCGTTGTGGGGGACCGGGACAGGGACAACGAGCAGTACTTC. Amino acid sequence: CSVVGDRDRDNEQYF.